The 7 T cell receptor beta chains in this list originate from one sample, sequenced in a study of shared clonotypes between healthy human individuals. The assay was immunoSEQ multiplex PCR, and TCRdb's table has in-frame clones only and misses some. The sample has around 1 million clones; approximately 80% are singletons. Sequenced input: memory CD4+ T cells sorted from blood. Subset of the sample: CD45RA-negative fraction. Receptors originate from a man aged 18 to 30 in good health.

In its sample, this clone was seen a few times. V is TRBV9 and J is TRBJ2-7; TRBD1 matches at 12 bases. Germline loops: CDR1 SGDLS, CDR2 YYNGEE. Trimming removed 3 bases from V and 6 bases from J; junction bases left unmatched: 13. This CDR3 has 17 residues. The CDR3 sequence: CASSAPGTGGQGGEQYF. CDR3 in DNA: TGTGCCAGCAGCGCGCCCGGGACAGGGGGCCAGGGTGGCGAGCAGTACTTC.

This clone has only a few counts. The V call is TRBV5-5, the J call TRBJ1-5; D gene ambiguous. Germline V gene data show CDR1 as SGHKS and CDR2 as YYEKEE (reference sequence). V was shortened by 4 bases and J by 4 bases, with 12 bases between the two germline ends. This CDR3 is built from 14 residues. The CDR3, as DNA: TGTGCCAGCAGCCCTGGCGCAGATAATCAGCCCCAGCATTTT. Protein: CASSPGADNQPQHF.

About this clone: The sample holds other DNA sequences that translate to the same CDR3. V usage is TRBV6-5 and J usage is TRBJ2-7; D perhaps matches TRBD2 (6 bases). Per the germline V gene, CDR1 is MNHEY and CDR2 is SVGAGI. With 5 bases removed from V and 4 bases from J, the gap between germline ends came to 6 bases. The CDR3 loop spans 11 amino acids. The CDR3 DNA follows: TGTGCCAGCAGTCGGGGGTACGAGCAGTACTTC. Its translation: CASSRGYEQYF.

This clone was seen at least ten times. V and J are TRBV11-2 and TRBJ2-5; D unclear. The length of the CDR3 is 12 residues. CDR1 and CDR2 (germline): SGHAT, FQNNGV. Trimming removed 5 bases at V and 5 bases at J, with 9 bases between. CDR3 amino acids: CASSGLKETQYF. CDR3 in DNA: TGTGCCAGCAGCGGTTTAAAGGAGACCCAGTACTTC.

The chain recombines TRBV6-1 with TRBJ2-2; D call uncertain. There are 13 residues in the CDR3. The germline gives CDR1 MNHNS, CDR2 SASEGT. Trimming cost V 3 bases and J 1 base, with 3 bases left between them. The DNA of the CDR3 is TGTGCCAGCAGTGAGATGAACACCGGGGAGCTGTTTTTT. It encodes CASSEMNTGELFF.

This sequence joins TRBV18 and TRBJ2-5; 10 nucleotides match TRBD1. With 3 bases clipped from V and 5 bases from J, the junction kept 3 bases outside the gene matches. The germline V gene has CDR1 KGHSH and CDR2 LQKENI. The length of the CDR3 is 14 residues. CDR3 region: CASSPTGGSETQYF. CDR3 in DNA: TGTGCCAGCTCACCGACAGGGGGCTCCGAGACCCAGTACTTC.

J is TRBJ2-5 and V is TRBV5-3; no firm D call. TRBV5-3 is treated as an ORF (open reading frame) with a function not yet certain. This CDR3 region has 14 residues. The ends were cut back, 4 bases at V and 5 bases at J, with 15 bases in the middle. The chain's CDR3 is CARSGVGDLETQYF. The CDR3 bases are TGTGCCAGAAGCGGCGTCGGTGATTTGGAGACCCAGTACTTC.